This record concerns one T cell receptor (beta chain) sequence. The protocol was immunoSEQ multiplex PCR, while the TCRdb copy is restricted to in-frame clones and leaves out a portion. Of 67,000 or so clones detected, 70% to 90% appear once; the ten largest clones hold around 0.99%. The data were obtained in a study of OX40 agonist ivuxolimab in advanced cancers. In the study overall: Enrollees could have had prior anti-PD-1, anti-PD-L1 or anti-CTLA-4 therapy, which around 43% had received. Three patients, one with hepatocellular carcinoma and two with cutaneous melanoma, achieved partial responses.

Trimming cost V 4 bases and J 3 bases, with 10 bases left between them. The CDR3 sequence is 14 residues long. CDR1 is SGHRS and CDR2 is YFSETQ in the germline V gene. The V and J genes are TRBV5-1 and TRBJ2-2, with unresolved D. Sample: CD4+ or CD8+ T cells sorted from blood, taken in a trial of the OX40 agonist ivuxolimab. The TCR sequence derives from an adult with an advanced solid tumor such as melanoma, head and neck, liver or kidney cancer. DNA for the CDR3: TGCGCCAGCAGCATGCAAGGAGACACCGGGGAGCTGTTTTTT. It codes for CASSMQGDTGELFF.